This T cell receptor beta chain was sequenced in a study of cytotoxic CD8 clonotypes in ibrutinib-treated CLL. The table came from immunoSEQ multiplex PCR; TCRdb's copy has only in-frame clones and leaves some out. The sample includes about 58,000 clones, 71% of them seen just once. This clone has only a few counts. Its specificity is not known. CDR3 length: 12 residues. V lost 3 bases, J lost 1 base, and 2 bases lay in between. Germline CDR1 and CDR2: SGHTA and FQGNSA. Regarding the study as a whole: Public clonotypes were uncommon and contracted or stayed stable on treatment. Patients had baseline clonality above age-matched healthy donors, and this clonality moved with circulating CD8+ T-cell counts.

This sequence originates from a human donor with chronic lymphocytic leukemia. The chain is built from TRBV7-2 and TRBJ2-3; D uncertain. The sequences come from PBMCs, collected after 12 months of ibrutinib treatment. This chain's CDR3 is CASSLGTDTQYF. DNA for the CDR3: TGTGCCAGCAGCTTGGGCACAGATACGCAGTATTTT.